The 6 T cell receptor beta chains below all came from one sample that was sequenced in a study of T-cell memory formation after mild COVID-19. MiXCR was run by TCRdb on the 5' RACE reads, yielding one entry per CDR3 protein. The sample includes a few hundred thousand distinct CDR3 sequences, roughly 18% seen only once; the top ten take under 30%. Sequencing was performed on PBMCs or a T cell subset sorted from them (not recorded which). The receptors originated from a young man who had mild COVID-19 (a few samples of this study predate the infection). Cell type and time point are not known.

This clonotype was picked up a small number of times. CDR3 coding DNA: TGTGCCAGCAAGAGAACGGACAGCGACAATGAGCAGTTCTTC. Translating it yields CASKRTDSDNEQFF. The rearrangement links TRBV11-3 to TRBJ2-1; the D gene is possibly TRBD1 (6 bases). V was clipped by 7 bases and J by 5 bases, with 15 bases between them. CDR1 and CDR2 (germline): SGHNT, YENEEA. The CDR3 is 14 residues long.

In its sample, this clonotype was seen a few times. V gene TRBV10-3 combines with J gene TRBJ2-7; no definite D call. Germline-derived CDR1 and CDR2 are ENHRY and SYGVKD. Trimming shortened V by 6 bases and J by 6 bases, and 9 bases separated the two germline ends. The CDR3 consists of 11 residues. The CDR3 DNA reads TGTGCCATCAGCAGGTCGAGCGAGCAGTACTTC. Encoded protein: CAISRSSEQYF.

This chain uses TRBV6-5 with TRBJ2-2; 7 positions agree with TRBD1. J lost 3 bases, V lost 2 bases, and 3 bases had no gene match. Germline CDR1 is MNHEY and CDR2 is SVGAGI. This CDR3 is built from 15 residues. In DNA form, the CDR3 reads TGTGCCAGCAGTTACGCGACAGGGCACACCGGGGAGCTGTTTTTT. Residues: CASSYATGHTGELFF.

The CDR3: CASSQIGSYTDTQYF. The CDR3 nucleotides are TGCGCCAGCAGCCAAATAGGGTCGTACACAGATACGCAGTATTTT. This sequence joins TRBV4-1 and TRBJ2-3, with D unresolved. CDR3 length equals 15 residues. The germline V gene has CDR1 MGHRA and CDR2 YSYEKL. The V end lost 2 bases, the J end lost 2 bases, and 11 bases lay between the germline ends.

There are a few counts of this clonotype. V and J are TRBV6-6 and TRBJ2-3, with 12 nucleotides matching TRBD2. Germline V gene sequence: CDR1 MNHNY, CDR2 SVGAGI (reference sequence). The CDR3 has 16 amino acids. Germline trimming cut 5 bases from V and 4 bases from J; bases unmatched to any gene: 7. The CDR3 DNA reads as TGTGCCAGCAGTCCTAGCGGGGGGGTAGTTCCAGATACGCAGTATTTT. It specifies CASSPSGGVVPDTQYF.

The chain uses TRBV7-8 and TRBJ2-7; D gene unclear. V gave up 2 bases and J gave up 1 base, with 12 bases separating them. The CDR3 loop spans 15 amino acids. Per the germline V gene, CDR1 is SGHVS and CDR2 is FQNEAQ. CDR3 amino acids: CASSLPSGRSYEQYV. The CDR3 DNA sequence: TGTGCCAGCAGCTTACCGTCGGGCAGATCCTACGAGCAGTACGTC.